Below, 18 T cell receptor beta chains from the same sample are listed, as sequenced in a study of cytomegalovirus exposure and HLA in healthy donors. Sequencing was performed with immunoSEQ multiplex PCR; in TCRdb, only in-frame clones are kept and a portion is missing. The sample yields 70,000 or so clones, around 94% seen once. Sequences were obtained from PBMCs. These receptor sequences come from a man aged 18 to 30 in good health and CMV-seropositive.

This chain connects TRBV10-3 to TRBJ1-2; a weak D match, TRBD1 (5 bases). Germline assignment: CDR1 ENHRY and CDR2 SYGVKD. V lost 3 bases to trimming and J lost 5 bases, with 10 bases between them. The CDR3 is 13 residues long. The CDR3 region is CAISDQGVYGYTF. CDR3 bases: TGTGCCATCAGTGACCAAGGGGTATATGGCTACACCTTC.

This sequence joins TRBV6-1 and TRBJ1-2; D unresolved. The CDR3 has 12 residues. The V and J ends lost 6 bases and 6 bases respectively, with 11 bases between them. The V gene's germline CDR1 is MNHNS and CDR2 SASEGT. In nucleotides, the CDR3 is TGTGCCAGCAGGCAGGTTGTCCATGGCTACACCTTC. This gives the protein CASRQVVHGYTF.

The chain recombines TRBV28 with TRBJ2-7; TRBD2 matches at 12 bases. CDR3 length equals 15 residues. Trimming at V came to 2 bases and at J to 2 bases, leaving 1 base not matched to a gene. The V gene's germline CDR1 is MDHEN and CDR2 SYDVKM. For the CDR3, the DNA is TGTGCCAGCAGTTTACTAGCGGGAGGGCCCTACGAGCAGTACTTC. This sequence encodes CASSLLAGGPYEQYF.

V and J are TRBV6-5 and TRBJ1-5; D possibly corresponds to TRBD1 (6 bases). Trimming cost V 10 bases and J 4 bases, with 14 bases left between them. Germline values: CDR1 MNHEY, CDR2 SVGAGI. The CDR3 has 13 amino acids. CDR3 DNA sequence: TGTGCCACCCGAGGGGGGGGGAATCAGCCCCAGCATTTT. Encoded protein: CATRGGGNQPQHF.

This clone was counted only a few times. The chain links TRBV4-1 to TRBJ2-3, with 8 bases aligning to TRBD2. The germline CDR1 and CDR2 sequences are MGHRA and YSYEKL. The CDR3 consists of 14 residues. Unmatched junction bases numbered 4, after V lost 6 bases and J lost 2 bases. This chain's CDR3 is CASRGTSLTDTQYF. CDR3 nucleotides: TGCGCCAGCAGAGGGACTAGTCTCACAGATACGCAGTATTTT.

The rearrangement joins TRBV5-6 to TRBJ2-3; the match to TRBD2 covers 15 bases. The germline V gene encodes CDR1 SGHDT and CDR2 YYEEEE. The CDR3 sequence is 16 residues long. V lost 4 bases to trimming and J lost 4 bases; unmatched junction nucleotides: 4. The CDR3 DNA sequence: TGTGCCAGCAGCCGGACTAGCGGGAGGGTGGCAGATACGCAGTATTTT. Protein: CASSRTSGRVADTQYF.

The CDR3 coding sequence is TGTGCCAGCAGGCGGGACCCATTCTACGAGCAGTACTTC. Amino acids: CASRRDPFYEQYF. The V and J genes are TRBV7-9 and TRBJ2-7; weak D call: TRBD2 (6 bases). This CDR3 has 13 amino acids. The V end was cut by 6 bases, the J end by 3 bases, with 12 bases between. Germline values: CDR1 SEHNR, CDR2 FQNEAQ (reference sequence).

The CDR3 DNA sequence: TGTGCCAGCAGCTTAGCCTCTAACTATGGCTACACCTTC. Translating it yields CASSLASNYGYTF. The rearrangement joins TRBV11-2 to TRBJ1-2; the D is unclear. Trimming took off 1 base at V and 0 bases at J, with 3 bases between the two ends. CDR1 is SGHAT and CDR2 is FQNNGV in the germline V gene. This CDR3 is built from 13 residues.

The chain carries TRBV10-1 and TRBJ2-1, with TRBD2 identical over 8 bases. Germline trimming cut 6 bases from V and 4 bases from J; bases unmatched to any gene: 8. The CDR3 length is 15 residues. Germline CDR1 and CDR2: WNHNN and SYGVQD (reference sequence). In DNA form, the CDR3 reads TGCGCCAGCAGCGGTACTAGCGGTACTTACAATGAGCAGTTCTTC. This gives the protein CASSGTSGTYNEQFF.

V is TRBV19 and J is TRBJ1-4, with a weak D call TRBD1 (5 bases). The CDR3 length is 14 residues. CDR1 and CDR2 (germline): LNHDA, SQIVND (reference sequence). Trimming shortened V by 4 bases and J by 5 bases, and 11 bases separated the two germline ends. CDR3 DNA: TGTGCCAGTAGTAAGTCCAGGGTCAATGAAAAACTGTTTTTT. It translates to CASSKSRVNEKLFF.

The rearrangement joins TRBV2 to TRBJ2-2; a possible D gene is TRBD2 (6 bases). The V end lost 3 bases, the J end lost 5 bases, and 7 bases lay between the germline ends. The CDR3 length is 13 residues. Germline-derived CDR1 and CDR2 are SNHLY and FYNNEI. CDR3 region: CASSDGGTGELFF. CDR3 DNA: TGTGCCAGCAGTGATGGGGGGACCGGGGAGCTGTTTTTT.

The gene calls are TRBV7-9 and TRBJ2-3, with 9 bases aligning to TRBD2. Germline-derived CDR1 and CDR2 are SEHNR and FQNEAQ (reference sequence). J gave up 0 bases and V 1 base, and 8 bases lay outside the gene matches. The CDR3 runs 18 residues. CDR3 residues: CASSLVAGEIPSTDTQYF. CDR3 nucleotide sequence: TGTGCCAGCAGCTTAGTAGCGGGAGAAATACCTAGCACAGATACGCAGTATTTT.

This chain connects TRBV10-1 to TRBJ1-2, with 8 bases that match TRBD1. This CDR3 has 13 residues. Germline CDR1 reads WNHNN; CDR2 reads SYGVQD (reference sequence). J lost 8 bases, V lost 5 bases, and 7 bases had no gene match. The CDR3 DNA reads TGCGCCAGCAGTCCGAACAGGGGGAGCGGCTACACCTTC. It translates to CASSPNRGSGYTF.

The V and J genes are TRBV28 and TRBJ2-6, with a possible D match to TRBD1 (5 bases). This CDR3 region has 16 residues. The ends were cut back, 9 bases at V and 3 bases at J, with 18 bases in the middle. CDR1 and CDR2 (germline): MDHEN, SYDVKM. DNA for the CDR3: TGTGCCAGTGTTGCCCTAGGGGCGCGTGGGGCCAACGTCCTGACTTTC. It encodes CASVALGARGANVLTF.

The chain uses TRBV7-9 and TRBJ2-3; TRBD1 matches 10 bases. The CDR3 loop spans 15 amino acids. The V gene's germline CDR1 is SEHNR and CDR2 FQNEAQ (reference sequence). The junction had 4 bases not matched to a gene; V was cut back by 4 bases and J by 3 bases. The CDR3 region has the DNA TGTGCCAGCAGCTCCGAGGGACAGGGGACAGATACGCAGTATTTT. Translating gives CASSSEGQGTDTQYF.

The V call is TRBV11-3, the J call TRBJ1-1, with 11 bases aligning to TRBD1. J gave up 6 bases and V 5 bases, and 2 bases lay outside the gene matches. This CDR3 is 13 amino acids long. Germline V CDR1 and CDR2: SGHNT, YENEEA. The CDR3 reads CASSTGQGAEAFF. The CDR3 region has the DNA TGTGCCAGCAGCACGGGACAGGGGGCTGAAGCTTTCTTT.

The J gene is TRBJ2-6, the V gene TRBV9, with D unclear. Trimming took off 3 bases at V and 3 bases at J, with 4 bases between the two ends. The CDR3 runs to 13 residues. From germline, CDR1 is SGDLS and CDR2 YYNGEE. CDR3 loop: CASSGSGANVLTF. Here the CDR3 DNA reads TGTGCCAGCAGCGGTAGTGGGGCCAACGTCCTGACTTTC.

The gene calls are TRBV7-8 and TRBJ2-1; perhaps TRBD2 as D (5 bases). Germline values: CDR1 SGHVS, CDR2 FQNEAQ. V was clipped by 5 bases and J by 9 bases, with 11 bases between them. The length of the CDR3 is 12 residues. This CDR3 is CASSRLLGEQFF. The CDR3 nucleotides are TGTGCCAGCAGCAGACTACTAGGTGAGCAGTTCTTC.